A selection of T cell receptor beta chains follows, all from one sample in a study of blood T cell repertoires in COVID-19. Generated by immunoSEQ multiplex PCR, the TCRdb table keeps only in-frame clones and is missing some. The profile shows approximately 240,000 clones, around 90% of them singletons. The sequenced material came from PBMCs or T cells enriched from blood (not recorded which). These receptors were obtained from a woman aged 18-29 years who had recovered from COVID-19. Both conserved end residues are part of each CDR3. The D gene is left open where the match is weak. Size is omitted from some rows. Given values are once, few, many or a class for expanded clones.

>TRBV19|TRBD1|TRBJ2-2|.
CASTTGGTGELFF
TGTGCCAGTACCACAGGGGGCACCGGGGAGCTGTTTTTT
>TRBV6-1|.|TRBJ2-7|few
CASSDRAYEWQYF
TGTGCCAGCAGTGACAGGGCTTACGAGTGGCAGTACTTC
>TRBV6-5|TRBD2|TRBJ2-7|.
CASRRAGSSYEQYF
TGTGCCAGCAGAAGAGCGGGGAGCTCCTACGAGCAGTACTTC
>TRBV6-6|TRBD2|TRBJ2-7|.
CASRKRAGEPYEQYF
TGTGCCAGCAGAAAAAGAGCGGGGGAACCATACGAGCAGTACTTC
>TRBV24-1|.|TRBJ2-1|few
CATNQGNEQFF
TGTGCCACCAACCAGGGCAATGAGCAGTTCTTC
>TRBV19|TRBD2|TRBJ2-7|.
CASSISPGGYYEQYF
TGTGCCAGTAGTATCTCCCCGGGAGGGTACTACGAGCAGTACTTC
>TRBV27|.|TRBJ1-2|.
CASSSTRDSDHYGYTF
TGTGCCAGCAGTTCAACCAGGGATTCCGACCACTATGGCTACACCTTC
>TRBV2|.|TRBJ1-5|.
CASTDGERNQPQHF
TGTGCCAGCACTGACGGGGAGAGGAATCAGCCCCAGCATTTT
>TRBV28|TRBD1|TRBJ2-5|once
CASSPPDREIETQYF
TGTGCCAGCAGTCCCCCGGACAGGGAGATAGAGACCCAGTACTTC
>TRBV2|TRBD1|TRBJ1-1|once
CASSTGYGNTEAFF
TGTGCCAGCTCGACAGGGTATGGGAACACTGAAGCTTTCTTT
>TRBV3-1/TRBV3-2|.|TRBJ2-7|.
CASTQAGGYYEQYF
TGTGCCAGCACACAGGCCGGGGGTTACTACGAGCAGTACTTC
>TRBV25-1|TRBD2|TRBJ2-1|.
CASSEQGLAGANNEQFF
TGTGCCAGCAGTGAACAGGGACTAGCGGGGGCCAACAATGAGCAGTTCTTC
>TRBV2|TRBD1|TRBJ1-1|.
CASSESRGQGGTEAFF
TGTGCCAGCAGTGAATCTCGGGGACAGGGTGGGACTGAAGCTTTCTTT
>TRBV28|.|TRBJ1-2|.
CASTPTAFGGYTF
TGTGCCAGCACCCCTACAGCCTTCGGTGGCTACACCTTC
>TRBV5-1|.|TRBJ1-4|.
CASSLVTGSNEKLFF
TGCGCCAGCAGCTTGGTGACGGGGTCTAATGAAAAACTGTTTTTT
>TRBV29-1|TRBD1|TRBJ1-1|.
CSGEPTGVTEAFF
TGCAGCGGGGAGCCTACAGGGGTCACTGAAGCTTTCTTT
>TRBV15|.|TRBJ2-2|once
CATSRVRGSGELFF
TGTGCCACCAGCAGAGTACGGGGGTCCGGGGAGCTGTTTTTT
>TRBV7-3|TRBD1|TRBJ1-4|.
CASSPSPQGAWTNEKLFF
TGTGCCAGCAGCCCGAGTCCCCAGGGGGCTTGGACTAATGAAAAACTGTTTTTT
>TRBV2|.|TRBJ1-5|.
CASKEVGKPAQPQHF
TGTGCCAGCAAGGAGGTGGGGAAACCGGCTCAGCCCCAGCATTTT
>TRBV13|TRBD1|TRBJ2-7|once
CASSPGQGFVEQYF
TGTGCCAGCAGTCCGGGACAGGGGTTTGTAGAGCAGTACTTC
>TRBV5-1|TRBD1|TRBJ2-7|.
CASSKGTGGVYEQYF
TGCGCCAGCAGCAAAGGGACAGGGGGCGTCTACGAGCAGTACTTC
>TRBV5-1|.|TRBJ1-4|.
CASSFSGTNEKLFF
TGCGCCAGCAGCTTCTCCGGGACTAATGAAAAACTGTTTTTT
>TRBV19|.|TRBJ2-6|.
CASSITESGANVLTF
TGTGCCAGTAGTATCACCGAGTCTGGGGCCAACGTCCTGACTTTC
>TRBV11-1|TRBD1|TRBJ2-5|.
CASSLLGTGETQYF
TGTGCCAGCAGCTTACTAGGGACAGGAGAGACCCAGTACTTC
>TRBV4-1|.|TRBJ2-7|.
CASSQQERYEQYF
TGCGCCAGCAGCCAACAGGAACGCTACGAGCAGTACTTC
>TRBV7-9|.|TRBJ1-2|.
CASSLDTVNYGYTF
TGTGCCAGCAGCCTGGACACTGTTAACTATGGCTACACCTTC
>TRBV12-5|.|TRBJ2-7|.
CASGRTQAYEQYF
TGTGCTAGTGGTCGAACCCAGGCCTACGAGCAGTACTTC
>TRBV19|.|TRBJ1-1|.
CASSILTGNTEAFF
TGTGCCAGTAGTATCCTTACAGGGAACACTGAAGCTTTCTTT
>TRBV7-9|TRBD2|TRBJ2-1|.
CASSQAGYNEQFF
TGTGCCAGCAGCCAAGCGGGATATAATGAGCAGTTCTTC
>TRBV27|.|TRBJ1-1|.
CASSLTRAAEAFF
TGTGCCAGCAGTTTGACTAGGGCCGCTGAAGCTTTCTTT
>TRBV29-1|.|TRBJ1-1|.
CSVAGQMNTEAFF
TGCAGCGTTGCCGGACAGATGAACACTGAAGCTTTCTTT
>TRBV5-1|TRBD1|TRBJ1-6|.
CASSLAWTGYSPLHF
TGCGCCAGCAGCTTGGCCTGGACAGGGTATTCACCCCTCCACTTT
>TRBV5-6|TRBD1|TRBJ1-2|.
CASSGPPSGGRGYTF
TGTGCCAGCAGCGGCCCCCCCTCAGGGGGTCGTGGCTACACCTTC
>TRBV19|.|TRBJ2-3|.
CASSPGQRTDTQYF
TGTGCCAGTAGTCCGGGACAAAGGACAGATACGCAGTATTTT
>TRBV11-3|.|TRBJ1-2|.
CASSTYTGFGYTF
TGTGCCAGCAGCACCTATACAGGGTTTGGCTACACCTTC
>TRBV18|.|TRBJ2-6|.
CASSLGETGANVLTF
TGTGCCAGCTCACTCGGGGAGACCGGGGCCAACGTCCTGACTTTC
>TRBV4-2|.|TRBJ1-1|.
CASSQGQTEQVEAFF
TGTGCCAGCAGCCAAGGACAGACCGAACAGGTTGAAGCTTTCTTT
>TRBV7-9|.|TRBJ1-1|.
CASSSWTENTEAFF
TGTGCCAGCAGCTCCTGGACAGAGAACACTGAAGCTTTCTTT
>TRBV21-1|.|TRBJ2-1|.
CASILRTSGGGDEQFF
TGTGCCAGCATCCTCCGCACTAGCGGGGGTGGCGATGAGCAGTTCTTC
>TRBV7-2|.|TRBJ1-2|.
CASSLETLSGGGYTF
TGTGCCAGCAGCTTAGAAACCTTAAGCGGTGGAGGCTACACCTTC
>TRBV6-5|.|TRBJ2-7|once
CASSYTDDSSYEQYF
TGTGCCAGCAGTTACACAGATGACAGTTCCTACGAGCAGTACTTC
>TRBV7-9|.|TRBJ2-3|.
CASSLALRDTQYF
TGTGCCAGCAGCTTAGCGCTTAGAGATACGCAGTATTTT
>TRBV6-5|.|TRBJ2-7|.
CASSYSRSYEQYF
TGTGCCAGCAGTTACTCGAGGAGCTACGAGCAGTACTTC
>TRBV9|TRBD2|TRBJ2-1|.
CASSNPREAGTYNEQFF
TGTGCCAGCAGTAACCCACGAGAAGCGGGAACCTACAATGAGCAGTTCTTC
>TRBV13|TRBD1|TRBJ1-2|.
CASSCRDRGLVSDGYTF
TGTGCCAGCAGCTGCCGGGACAGGGGGCTTGTAAGCGATGGCTACACCTTC
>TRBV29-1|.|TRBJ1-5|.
CSVAETDVNQPQHF
TGCAGCGTTGCTGAGACAGACGTTAATCAGCCCCAGCATTTT
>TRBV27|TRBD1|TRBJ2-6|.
CASSQTGVYQLSGANVLTF
TGTGCCAGCAGCCAGACAGGGGTATACCAACTCTCTGGGGCCAACGTCCTGACTTTC
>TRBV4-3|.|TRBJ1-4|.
CASSQDGGGEKLFF
TGCGCCAGCAGCCAAGATGGAGGCGGGGAAAAACTGTTTTTT
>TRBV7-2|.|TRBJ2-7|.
CASSTAEVQYF
TGTGCCAGCAGCACGGCGGAGGTCCAGTACTTC
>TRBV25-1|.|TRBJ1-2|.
CASSYQNPNYGYTF
TGTGCCAGCAGTTACCAGAATCCTAACTATGGCTACACCTTC
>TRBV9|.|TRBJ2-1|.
CASSVGTSSYNEQFF
TGTGCCAGCAGCGTAGGAACTAGCTCCTACAATGAGCAGTTCTTC
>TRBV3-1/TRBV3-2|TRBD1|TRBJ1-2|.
CASSRSSWTGSENGYTF
TGTGCCAGCAGCCGAAGTAGTTGGACAGGGAGTGAGAATGGCTACACCTTC
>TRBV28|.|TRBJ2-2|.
CASSLSRLAGELFF
TGTGCCAGCAGTTTAAGCAGGTTGGCCGGGGAGCTGTTTTTT
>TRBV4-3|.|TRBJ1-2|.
CASSQVGAAENYGYTF
TGCGCCAGCAGCCAAGTAGGGGCTGCAGAGAACTATGGCTACACCTTC
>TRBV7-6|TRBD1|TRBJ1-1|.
CASSWDRESAEAFF
TGTGCCAGCAGCTGGGACAGGGAAAGCGCTGAAGCTTTCTTT
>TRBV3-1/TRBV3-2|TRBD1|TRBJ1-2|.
CASSQDVTGTYGYTF
TGTGCCAGCAGCCAAGATGTGACAGGGACCTATGGCTACACCTTC
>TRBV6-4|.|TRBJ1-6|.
CASSEQGEASPLHF
TGTGCCAGCAGTGAACAGGGTGAGGCTTCACCCCTCCACTTT